This T cell receptor (beta chain) was captured by sequencing in a study of CD8 T cells in Susac syndrome. About 0.5 to 1 ug RNA was reverse transcribed with random hexamers. One entry per CDR3 protein results from TCRdb running MiXCR on the immunoSEQ multiplex PCR reads. The sample has just under 150,000 distinct CDR3 sequences; 94% are singletons. CDR1 and CDR2 (germline): DFQATT, SNEGSKA (reference sequence). The CDR3 sequence is 13 residues long. J was trimmed by 0 bases and V by 6 bases; bases with no gene match: 4. The chain employs TRBV20-1 and TRBJ2-7; 8 positions match TRBD2. The sample was CD4+ T cells from PBMCs. This TCR was sampled from a human donor in good health. The DNA for the CDR3 is TGCAGTGCCGTTAGCGGGATCTCCTACGAGCAGTACTTC. Protein: CSAVSGISYEQYF.